The next 14 T cell receptor beta chains were all read from a single sample in a study of blood T cell repertoires in COVID-19. Sequencing was performed with immunoSEQ multiplex PCR; in TCRdb, only in-frame clones are kept and a portion is missing. The sample shows almost 300,000 clones, 85% to 90% of them seen only once. Sequenced input: peripheral blood. These receptors were collected from a man between 65 and 85 years old with acute or convalescent COVID-19.

This chain connects TRBV28 to TRBJ1-2; no reliable D call. Looked up from germline, CDR1 is MDHEN and CDR2 is SYDVKM. Between the trimmed V and J ends, which lost 5 bases and 8 bases, there was a span of 12 bases. This CDR3 region has 12 residues. CDR3 sequence: CASSPVPQGYTF. The CDR3, as DNA: TGTGCCAGCAGTCCCGTCCCGCAGGGCTACACCTTC.

This clone was counted once. This chain joins TRBV19 and TRBJ2-1, with 9 positions matching TRBD2. V lost 3 bases and J lost 6; bases outside the gene matches: 6. Germline lookup yields CDR1 LNHDA and CDR2 SQIVND (reference sequence). The CDR3 contains 15 residues. The CDR3 DNA sequence: TGTGCCAGTAGTATTTTACTAGCGGGTGTCAATGAGCAGTTCTTC. Encoded protein: CASSILLAGVNEQFF.

This rearrangement joins TRBV12-3 or TRBV12-4 to TRBJ1-3, with D unresolved. V was clipped by 11 bases and J by 4 bases, with 12 bases between them. The CDR3 contains 12 residues. The CDR3 protein is CAAQASGNTIYF. CDR3 DNA sequence: TGTGCCGCGCAAGCTTCAGGAAACACCATATATTTT.

The CDR3 DNA reads TGTGCCAGCAGCAAACAGTCAGGGGAGGGTGAGCAGTTCTTC. Its protein is CASSKQSGEGEQFF. This chain joins TRBV21-1 and TRBJ2-1; whether TRBD2, the table's D call, matches the DNA was not checked. TRBV21-1 is tagged as a pseudogene. The CDR3 extends over 14 amino acids.

The rearrangement uses TRBV28 and TRBJ2-7; TRBD1 is a possible D gene (6 bases). Trimming removed 2 bases at V and 2 bases at J, with 10 bases between. The CDR3 is 14 residues long. Germline V lookup: CDR1 MDHEN, CDR2 SYDVKM. The CDR3 loop reads CASSLRDKTYEQYF. CDR3 coding DNA: TGTGCCAGCAGTTTACGGGACAAGACCTACGAGCAGTACTTC. Drawing the rest from reference TRBV28 and TRBJ2-7, the complete variable domain is DVKVTQSSRYLVKRTGEKVFLECVQDMDHENMFWYRQDPGLGLRLIYFSYDVKMKEKGDIPEGYSVSREKKERFSLILESASTNQTSMYLCASSLRDKTYEQYFGPGTRLTVT.

This chain joins TRBV7-2 and TRBJ2-1; TRBD2 might be the D (7 bases). This CDR3 has 15 residues. CDR1 and CDR2 from the germline V gene are SGHTA and FQGNSA. The germline V and J ends were trimmed by 1 base and 7 bases, with 14 bases remaining between them. CDR3 residues: CASSLVRGGGNEQFF. DNA of the CDR3: TGTGCCAGCAGCTTAGTCAGGGGAGGGGGTAATGAGCAGTTCTTC.

The chain couples TRBV7-9 to TRBJ2-5; 11 nucleotides line up with TRBD1. V gave up 5 bases and J gave up 7 bases; unmatched junction bases: 9. The germline CDR1 and CDR2 sequences are SEHNR and FQNEAQ (reference sequence). The CDR3 is 15 amino acids. CDR3 protein: CASSPRTGGPLTQYF. The CDR3 nucleotides are TGTGCCAGCAGCCCAAGGACAGGGGGCCCGCTGACCCAGTACTTC.

The chain carries TRBV3-1 (or the pseudogene TRBV3-2) and TRBJ2-5; D not resolved. V lost 3 bases and J 4 bases, leaving 12 bases between the germline ends. The CDR3 contains 14 residues. The V gene's germline CDR1 is LGHDT and CDR2 YNNKEL (reference sequence). The CDR3 here is CASSQALSPETQYF. The CDR3 nucleotides are TGTGCCAGCAGCCAGGCCCTCTCGCCAGAGACCCAGTACTTC.

The sample holds one count of this clone. CDR3 in amino acids: CASGTGGLGGYTF. The CDR3 DNA reads TGTGCCAGTGGGACAGGGGGCTTAGGAGGCTACACCTTC. The chain links TRBV19 to TRBJ1-2; 12 bases map to TRBD1. Germline CDR1 reads LNHDA; CDR2 reads SQIVND (reference sequence). The CDR3 is 13 residues long. Losses at the gene ends were 8 bases for V and 8 bases for J; bases not matched to a gene: 6. The full variable domain, with the rest looked up from reference TRBV19 and TRBJ1-2, is DGGITQSPKYLFRKEGQNVTLSCEQNLNHDAMYWYRQDPGQGLRLIYYSQIVNDFQKGDIAEGYSVSREKKESFPLTVTSAQKNPTAFYLCASGTGGLGGYTFGSGTRLTVV.

V gene TRBV11-1 combines with J gene TRBJ1-1; 8 bases map to TRBD1. The CDR3 contains 15 residues. The germline gives CDR1 SGHAT, CDR2 FQDESV (reference sequence). Trimming removed 5 bases from V and 4 bases from J; junction bases left unmatched: 9. In nucleotides, the CDR3 is TGTGCCAGCAGCAAGACAGGGGAGGGGGGCACTGAAGCTTTCTTT. Protein sequence: CASSKTGEGGTEAFF.

The V gene is TRBV5-6, the J gene TRBJ2-1, with D maybe TRBD1 (5 bases). Germline V gene sequence: CDR1 SGHDT, CDR2 YYEEEE. The CDR3 contains 13 residues. Between the trimmed V and J ends, which lost 4 bases and 7 bases, there was a span of 12 bases. DNA for the CDR3: TGTGCCAGCAGCGTAGGGGTTAGGAATGAGCAGTTCTTC. Its protein is CASSVGVRNEQFF. Filled out from reference TRBV5-6 and TRBJ2-1, the complete variable domain reads DAGVTQSPTHLIKTRGQQVTLRCSPKSGHDTVSWYQQALGQGPQFIFQYYEEEERQRGNFPDRFSGHQFPNYSSELNVNALLLGDSALYLCASSVGVRNEQFFGPGTRLTVL.

In its sample, this clone was seen once. This rearrangement joins TRBV6-5 to TRBJ2-3; 10 nucleotides line up with TRBD2. Looked up from germline, CDR1 is MNHEY and CDR2 is SVGAGI. This CDR3 comprises 14 residues. V lost 8 bases and J lost 3; bases outside the gene matches: 5. The CDR3 loop reads CASGEREGTDTQYF. DNA for the CDR3: TGTGCCAGCGGCGAGCGGGAGGGAACAGATACGCAGTATTTT.

V gene TRBV5-4 combines with J gene TRBJ2-3; TRBD2 matches at 7 bases. Per the germline V gene, CDR1 is SGHNT and CDR2 is YYREEE (reference sequence). This CDR3 is built from 17 residues. With V trimmed by 0 bases and J by 1 base, 8 bases remained unmatched. DNA for the CDR3: TGTGCCAGCAGCTTGGGAGCCGGGACTACTGGCACAGATACGCAGTATTTT. Its protein product is CASSLGAGTTGTDTQYF.

This clone came up once. This chain joins TRBV4-3 and TRBJ2-7, with a weak D call TRBD1 (5 bases). The CDR3 contains 16 residues. Germline loops: CDR1 LGHNA, CDR2 YSLEER. V lost 0 bases to trimming and J lost 4 bases, with 16 bases between them. The CDR3 protein is CASSQDRDLLFYEQYF. CDR3 DNA: TGCGCCAGCAGCCAAGACAGGGATCTCCTTTTTTACGAGCAGTACTTC.